This T cell receptor beta chain was captured by sequencing in a study of regulatory T cells in long-lasting Graves disease. HTBI primers from iRepertoire and Arm-PCR of CDR3 regions yielded the TCR beta libraries. In TCRdb, the multiplex PCR reads were re-called with MiXCR into one record per CDR3 protein. The sample lists about 290,000 distinct CDR3 sequences, 20% to 25% occurring once. The germline CDR1 and CDR2 sequences are SGHDT and YYEEEE. CDR3 length equals 14 residues. After removal of 4 bases from V and 5 bases from J, the junction contained 8 bases not matched to a gene. Noted time point: persistent/refractory GD, antithyroid drugs over 5 years with positive TRAb. RNA isolated from PBMCs was used to make the TCR library.

The source was peripheral blood mononuclear cells (PBMCs), collected when the disease was refractory, from a patient treated with antithyroid drugs. The source of this sequence is a female donor with Graves disease. V usage is TRBV5-6 and J usage is TRBJ1-1; 7 bases map to TRBD1. CDR3: CASSAYRGVTEAFF. The CDR3 DNA sequence: TGTGCCAGCAGCGCATACAGGGGAGTGACTGAAGCTTTCTTT.